This T cell receptor (beta chain) was recorded in a study of CD8 T cells in Susac syndrome (dated by TCRdb to between 2018 and 2021). About the study as a whole: Repertoire sequencing was used to test whether CD8+ T cell activation and differentiation in Susac syndrome was antigen driven. CD8+ T cell repertoire clonality was compared between more than 9 healthy donors, approximately 14 Susac syndrome patients and roughly 15 multiple sclerosis patients.

Comments on this clonotype: The clone's antigen remains unknown. One base away there is no much larger clone; base qualities are not given.

RNA was extracted using the RNeasy kit, and roughly 0.5 to 1 microgram was reverse transcribed with random hexamers. The immunoSEQ multiplex PCR assay, covering 54 Vbeta and 13 Jbeta segments, was used to amplify TCR beta CDR3 regions. PCR amplification bias was corrected by using a synthetic template baseline for primer optimization and computational correction. From the authors' description of their analysis: Reads were assigned to V, D and J genes according to IMGT and analyzed in immunoSEQ Analyzer, with only productive sequences retained. Clonality was calculated as one minus the Shannon entropy normalized by log2 of the number of productive unique sequences. For each patient and control, public and private clones were evaluated among the 100 most prevalent clones. Clones were defined as Susac-specific if absent from the healthy and MS cohorts, from 1052 published viral clones and from other ImmuneACCESS disease sequences. TCRdb trimmed the raw reads at Q25, called clones with MiXCR and kept productive beta chains. Each CDR3 protein appears once, grouped with its most common genes and DNA. Clone size and V and J calls follow TCRdb, not the original study. This sample holds hundreds of thousands of distinct CDR3 sequences; roughly 85% were observed only once. The ten top clones hold approximately 0.11% of the sample.

Peripheral blood CD8+ and CD4+ T cells from healthy donors, Susac syndrome patients and multiple sclerosis patients were profiled using high-throughput TCR beta sequencing. Treatment-naive patients with stable or active relapsing-remitting disease fulfilling revised McDonald criteria were used as multiple sclerosis controls. Bulk CD8+ and CD4+ T cells were purified by magnetic negative isolation, whereas CD8+ TEMRA cells were enriched by FACS. Blood was drawn into EDTA tubes, processed within 24 hours, and PBMCs were isolated by density gradient centrifugation. PBMCs destined for TCR sequencing were cryopreserved in liquid nitrogen and later thawed in a 37 °C water bath. The sorted or isolated CD4+, CD8+ and CD8+ TEMRA cells had a purity of 90% or higher. General conclusions and limits of the study: The number of individuals in the TCR sequencing and HLA analysis was acknowledged as relatively small.

The germline V end is reduced by 5 bases and the J end by 8 bases; junction bases left unmatched: 10. Sequences MDHEN (CDR1) and SYDVKM (CDR2) are obtained from the germline V gene. The CDR3 contains 15 residues, cysteine and phenylalanine counted. The entry retains the CDR3 DNA only, 45 bases that are in frame from base 1. The receptor was derived from a human donor with multiple sclerosis. Sequenced input: CD8+ T cells from PBMCs. The chain joins TRBV28 to TRBJ2-1; TRBD1 agrees with 9 junctional bases. The DNA sequence follows: TGTGCCAGCAGTCCCACCGGGACAGGGTATGATGAGCAGTTCTTC. It translates to CASSPTGTGYDEQFF.